This T cell receptor beta chain was sequenced during a study of cytomegalovirus exposure and HLA in healthy donors. Overall study findings and caveats: A missense variant in DCLRE1C was later tied to TCR beta V- and J-gene trimming.

Primers included in the PCR were 60 Vbeta and 13 Jbeta primers. The table came from immunoSEQ multiplex PCR; TCRdb's copy has only in-frame clones and leaves some out. Of around 140,000 clones listed, about four fifths are singletons. The CDR3 spans 15 residues. CDR1 is SGHDT and CDR2 is YYEEEE in the germline V gene. With V trimmed by 4 bases and J by 1 base, 3 bases remained unmatched. Comment on this clone: Its cognate antigen is unknown.

The chain joins TRBV5-6 to TRBJ1-5; 9 bases are a match to TRBD1. The sequenced sample consisted of PBMCs. The clonotype originates from a man aged 18 to 35 in good health and CMV-seropositive. The CDR3, as DNA: TGTGCCAGCAGCCTGGGACAGGGAAGCAATCAGCCCCAGCATTTT. Translated: CASSLGQGSNQPQHF.